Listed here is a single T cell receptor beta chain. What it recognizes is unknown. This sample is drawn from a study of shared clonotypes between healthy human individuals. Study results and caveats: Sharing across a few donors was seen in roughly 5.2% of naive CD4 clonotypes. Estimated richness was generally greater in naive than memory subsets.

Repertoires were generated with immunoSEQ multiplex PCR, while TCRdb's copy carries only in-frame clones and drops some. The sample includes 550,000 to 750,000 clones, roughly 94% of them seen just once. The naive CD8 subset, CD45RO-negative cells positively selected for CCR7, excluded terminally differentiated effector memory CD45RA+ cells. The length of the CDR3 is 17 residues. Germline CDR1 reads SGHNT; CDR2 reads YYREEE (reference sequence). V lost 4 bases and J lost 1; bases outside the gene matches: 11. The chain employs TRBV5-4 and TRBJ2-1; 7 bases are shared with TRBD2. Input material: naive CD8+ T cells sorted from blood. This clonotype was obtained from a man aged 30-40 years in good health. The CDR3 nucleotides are TGTGCCAGCAGCATACGACTAGCAAGAGATTCCTACAATGAGCAGTTCTTC. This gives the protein CASSIRLARDSYNEQFF.